A single sample is the source of the 12 T cell receptor beta chains below, sequenced in a study of T-cell memory formation after mild COVID-19. TCRdb processed the 5' RACE reads anew with MiXCR; each CDR3 protein has one entry. The sample yields approximately 400,000 distinct CDR3 sequences, about 20% seen once. Sequencing was performed on PBMCs or a T cell subset sorted from them (not recorded which). The receptors come from a man aged 18 to 35 who had mild COVID-19 (a few samples of this study predate the infection). Cell type and time point are not known.

The chain couples TRBV7-9 to TRBJ2-7; D is uncertain. The germline gives CDR1 SEHNR, CDR2 FQNEAQ (reference sequence). The V and J ends lost 4 bases and 0 bases respectively, with 7 bases between them. The CDR3 runs 13 residues. CDR3 DNA: TGTGCCAGCAGCTACAGAGACTCCTACGAGCAGTACTTC. Translated, it gives CASSYRDSYEQYF.

The gene calls are TRBV7-2 and TRBJ2-3; TRBD2 is a possible D gene (7 bases). The V gene lost 7 bases and the J gene lost 5 bases, with 22 bases spanning the gap. Germline CDR1 is SGHTA and CDR2 is FQGNSA. This CDR3 is 16 amino acids long. The CDR3 is CASNRREWGGQDTQYF. The CDR3 coding sequence is TGTGCCAGCAACCGAAGGGAGTGGGGGGGCCAAGATACGCAGTATTTT.

This clonotype was observed a handful of times. The rearrangement uses TRBV4-1 and TRBJ1-3; D call uncertain. V lost 0 bases, J lost 5 bases, and 5 bases lay in between. CDR3 length equals 13 residues. Per germline, CDR1 MGHRA and CDR2 YSYEKL. CDR3 in amino acids: CASSQERRNTIYF. The CDR3 DNA sequence: TGCGCCAGCAGCCAAGAGAGGCGAAACACCATATATTTT.

A few counts support this clonotype. The chain joins TRBV7-9 to TRBJ2-7; TRBD1 is a possible D gene (6 bases). Trimming left V 5 bases short and J 4 bases short, with 12 bases between. Germline V CDR1 and CDR2: SEHNR, FQNEAQ (reference sequence). The CDR3 totals 13 residues. The chain's CDR3 is CASSPSGQYEQYV. The CDR3 DNA is TGTGCCAGCAGCCCCTCGGGACAATACGAGCAGTACGTC.

The V gene is TRBV29-1, the J gene TRBJ2-4; unclear D gene. Trimming stripped 4 bases from V and 5 bases from J, with 12 bases between. The CDR3 length is 13 residues. Germline lookup yields CDR1 SQVTM and CDR2 ANQGSEA. Here the CDR3 reads CSVAPALQNIQYF. In DNA form, the CDR3 reads TGCAGCGTTGCCCCCGCTCTCCAAAACATTCAGTACTTC.

This clonotype was counted only a few times. The rearrangement uses TRBV5-1 and TRBJ2-2; D tentatively fits TRBD1 or TRBD2 (6 bases each). The CDR3 has 15 amino acids. The V and J ends lost 2 bases and 3 bases respectively, with 11 bases between them. Per germline, CDR1 SGHRS and CDR2 YFSETQ. DNA for the CDR3: TGCGCCAGCAGCTTCCCGGGGGCGGACACCGGGGAGCTGTTTTTT. Its translation: CASSFPGADTGELFF.

V is TRBV5-1 and J is TRBJ2-5; perhaps TRBD1 as D (6 bases). There are 15 residues in the CDR3. The V end lost 3 bases, the J end lost 2 bases, and 14 bases lay between the germline ends. CDR1 is SGHRS, CDR2 YFSETQ, per germline. The CDR3 DNA follows: TGCGCCAGCAGCTCGACGGACAGCAGACAAGAGACCCAGTACTTC. As protein: CASSSTDSRQETQYF.

The V and J genes are TRBV12-3 or TRBV12-4 and TRBJ1-2, with TRBD1 identical over 10 bases. V was clipped by 5 bases and J by 7 bases; unmatched bases: 7. This CDR3 is built from 14 residues. CDR3 sequence reads: CASSTSDRGLGYTF. The CDR3 coding sequence is TGTGCCAGCAGTACTTCCGACAGGGGGCTTGGCTACACCTTC.

This clonotype showed up just a few times. V and J are TRBV7-2 and TRBJ2-5, with D possibly TRBD2 on 5 matching bases. Germline CDR1 reads SGHTA; CDR2 reads FQGNSA. Trimming removed 5 bases from V and 5 bases from J, with 9 bases in between. The CDR3 runs to 12 residues. The CDR3 here is CASSGGLETQYF. The CDR3 DNA follows: TGTGCCAGCAGCGGCGGACTGGAGACCCAGTACTTC.

Many counts were recorded for this clonotype. The chain carries TRBV4-3 and TRBJ2-1, with 12 bases identical to TRBD2. In germline, CDR1 is LGHNA, CDR2 YSLEER. The V and J ends lost 2 bases and 7 bases, in that order; junction bases with no gene match: 3. The CDR3 has 15 residues. This CDR3 reads CASSQPSGGVNEQFF. CDR3 DNA sequence: TGCGCCAGCAGCCAACCTAGCGGGGGGGTAAATGAGCAGTTCTTC.

The V and J genes are TRBV27 and TRBJ2-7, with TRBD1 identical over 9 bases. The CDR3 has 14 amino acids. V trimming: 6 bases; J trimming: 3 bases; junction bases outside the gene matches: 6. The V gene's germline CDR1 is MNHEY and CDR2 SMNVEV (reference sequence). This CDR3 reads CASRGQGLNYEQYF. The CDR3 region has the DNA TGTGCCAGCAGGGGACAGGGTCTCAACTACGAGCAGTACTTC.

The chain combines TRBV7-2 with TRBJ2-3; 7 bases fit TRBD1. CDR3 size: 15 residues. Trimming at V came to 4 bases and at J to 5 bases, leaving 9 bases not matched to a gene. Looked up from germline, CDR1 is SGHTA and CDR2 is FQGNSA. The CDR3 region is CASSSKTGSVDTQYF. In nucleotides, the CDR3 is TGTGCCAGCAGCTCCAAGACAGGGTCGGTAGATACGCAGTATTTT.